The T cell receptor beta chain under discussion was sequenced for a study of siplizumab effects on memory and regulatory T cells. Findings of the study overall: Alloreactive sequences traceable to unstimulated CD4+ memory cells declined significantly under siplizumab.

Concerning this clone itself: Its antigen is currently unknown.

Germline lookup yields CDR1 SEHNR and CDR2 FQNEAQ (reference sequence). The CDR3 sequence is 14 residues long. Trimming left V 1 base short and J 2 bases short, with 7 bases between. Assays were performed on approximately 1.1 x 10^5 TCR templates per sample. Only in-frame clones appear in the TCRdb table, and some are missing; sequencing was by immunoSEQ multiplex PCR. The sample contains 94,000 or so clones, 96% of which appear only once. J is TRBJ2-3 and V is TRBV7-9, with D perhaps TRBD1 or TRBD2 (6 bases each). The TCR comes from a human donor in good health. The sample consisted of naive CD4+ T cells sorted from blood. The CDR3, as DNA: TGTGCCAGCAGCTTAGGGGGGGCCACAGATACGCAGTATTTT. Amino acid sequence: CASSLGGATDTQYF. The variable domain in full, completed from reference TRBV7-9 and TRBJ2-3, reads DTGVSQNPRHKITKRGQNVTFRCDPISEHNRLYWYRQTLGQGPEFLTYFQNEAQLEKSRLLSDRFSAERPKGSFSTLEIQRTEQGDSAMYLCASSLGGATDTQYFGPGTRLTVL.